This TCR beta chain is from a study of regulatory T cells in long-lasting Graves disease. Study-wide background: Antithyroid drugs had been given to newly diagnosed Graves' patients for under 3 months.

iRepertoire HTBI primers and Arm-PCR of CDR3 regions built TCR beta libraries. A single record per CDR3 protein comes from TCRdb applying MiXCR to the multiplex PCR reads. The sample has approximately 400,000 distinct CDR3 sequences, just under 15% seen once. The CDR3 contains 18 residues. The germline V gene encodes CDR1 MGHRA and CDR2 YSYEKL. V was pared by 4 bases and J by 2 bases, with 11 bases of the junction left unmatched. Time point defined: newly diagnosed GD, antithyroid drugs for less than 3 months. Isolated PBMC RNA provided the starting material for the TCR library. This sample also appeared in a second study, on T cells in Graves' hyperthyroidism and ophthalmopathy. This second study says: Exclusion of patients followed from uncontrolled infection, other autoimmune disease, pregnancy or lactation.

This material consisted of peripheral blood mononuclear cells (PBMCs), taken at new diagnosis, from a patient treated with antithyroid drugs. The chain couples TRBV4-1 to TRBJ2-3; 11 nucleotides agree with TRBD2. The origin of this receptor is a woman aged 30 to 39 with Graves disease. The CDR3 is CASSRTNPGLADTDTQYF. CDR3 DNA: TGCGCCAGCAGCCGAACAAACCCGGGACTAGCGGACACAGATACGCAGTATTTT.